The 5 T cell receptor beta chains presented below share a single source sample, sequenced in a study of T cells after yellow fever vaccination (dated by TCRdb to between 2018 and 2020). Read against the paper, the sample's treatment or condition label means: live attenuated yellow fever vaccine strain. The method was 5' RACE. Sequencer: Illumina NovaSeq 6000. The public reads were run again by TCRdb, first through fastp at Q25 and then through MiXCR, and only productive beta chains were kept. Every distinct CDR3 protein forms one entry, paired with its most common genes and DNA. The sample has some 240,000 distinct CDR3 sequences on record, around 4.9% of them singletons. 3% to 4% of the sample rests with the top ten. Here the sequenced sample was CD4+ T cells sorted from PBMCs, taken on the day of the yellow fever booster vaccination. All receptors come from a man in his late teens or twenties who received the YFV17D yellow fever vaccine.

This clonotype was counted a few times. The gene calls are TRBV12-3 or TRBV12-4 and TRBJ1-5; D is undetermined. V lost 3 bases, J lost 3 bases, and 12 bases lay in between. This CDR3 has 15 residues. CDR3 coding DNA: TGTGCCAGCAGTTTGAGGGTGGGGTACAATCAGCCCCAGCATTTT. Protein product: CASSLRVGYNQPQHF.

A few counts support this clonotype. The chain has TRBV6-5 and TRBJ2-5; D is uncertain. Deletions cut 0 bases from V and 1 base from J, with 9 bases between. CDR3 length equals 15 residues. In germline, CDR1 is MNHEY, CDR2 SVGAGI. The CDR3 bases are TGTGCCAGCAGTTACTCGATCAGCTTCCAAGAGACCCAGTACTTC. As protein: CASSYSISFQETQYF.

This clonotype was counted ten times or more. The gene calls are TRBV7-2 and TRBJ1-4; tentatively, D is TRBD1 (6 bases). V lost 3 bases and J 8 bases, leaving 16 bases between the germline ends. CDR1 is SGHTA, CDR2 FQGNSA, per germline. CDR3 length: 15 residues. Here the CDR3 reads CASSFKPGQEEKLFF. The CDR3, as DNA: TGTGCCAGCAGCTTTAAGCCGGGACAAGAGGAAAAACTGTTTTTT.

This clonotype was found a few times. CDR3: CASSRYAQGTGGSPLHF. Written as DNA, the CDR3 is TGTGCCAGCAGTCGATACGCACAAGGGACAGGCGGCTCACCCCTCCACTTT. V and J are TRBV11-2 and TRBJ1-6; TRBD1 matches 8 bases. The germline CDR1 and CDR2 sequences are SGHAT and FQNNGV. The CDR3 totals 17 residues. V shed 6 bases, J shed 10 bases, and the junction held 17 bases outside the gene matches.

This chain connects TRBV3-1 to TRBJ1-6, with D tentatively TRBD1 (6 bases). The germline V and J ends were trimmed by 3 bases and 7 bases, with 10 bases remaining between them. CDR3 length: 14 residues. Germline V gene lookup returns CDR1 LGHDT and CDR2 YNNKEL (reference sequence). The CDR3 nucleotides read TGTGCCAGCAGCCACACAGGGCAGAATTCACCCCTCCACTTT. It translates to CASSHTGQNSPLHF. Full variable domain (outside the CDR3, taken from reference TRBV3-1 and TRBJ1-6): DTAVSQTPKYLVTQMGNDKSIKCEQNLGHDTMYWYKQDSKKFLKIMFSYNNKELIINETVPNRFSPKSPDKAHLNLHINSLELGDSAVYFCASSHTGQNSPLHFGNGTRLTVT.